The 17 T cell receptor beta chains in this list originate from one sample, sequenced in a study of blood T cell repertoires in COVID-19 (dated by TCRdb to 2020 to 2021). Library generation was performed with the immunoSEQ multiplex PCR assay. Drawn from immuneACCESS, this table holds only the in-frame rearrangements with V and J called that TCRdb kept. Clones are partly lost; checked studies trace under half to an unresolved V gene and leave the rest unexplained. In this sample the table shows 300,000 or so clones, 80% to 90% of which occur a single time. Together, the top ten hold about 10% of the sample. Sequenced sample: PBMCs or T cells enriched from blood (not recorded which). The receptors shown here come from a woman younger than 35 who had recovered from COVID-19.

This chain connects TRBV7-9 to TRBJ1-6; no firm D call. This CDR3 region has 14 residues. V lost 5 bases and J 7 bases, leaving 12 bases between the germline ends. Germline-derived CDR1 and CDR2 are SEHNR and FQNEAQ (reference sequence). DNA of the CDR3: TGTGCCAGCAGCATTCAGGATACGAATTCACCCCTCCACTTT. Translated, it gives CASSIQDTNSPLHF.

The CDR3 DNA sequence: TGTGCCAGCAGGCGGAACACCGGGGAGCTGTTTTTT. Its protein product is CASRRNTGELFF. V is TRBV6-5 and J is TRBJ2-2; unclear D gene. The CDR3 extends over 12 amino acids. Per germline, CDR1 MNHEY and CDR2 SVGAGI. Deletions cut 6 bases from V and 1 base from J, with 3 bases between.

V gene TRBV24-1 combines with J gene TRBJ2-3, with TRBD2 as a possible D gene (5 bases). The CDR3 spans 17 residues. Per the germline V gene, CDR1 is KGHDR and CDR2 is SFDVKD. The germline V and J ends were trimmed by 3 bases and 5 bases, with 20 bases remaining between them. CDR3 region: CATSDPPLSGEKDTQYF. The CDR3 DNA reads TGTGCCACCAGTGATCCTCCCCTCTCCGGGGAGAAAGATACGCAGTATTTT.

The chain carries TRBV4-1 and TRBJ1-2; TRBD1 matches at 8 bases. Germline-derived CDR1 and CDR2 are MGHRA and YSYEKL. V lost 4 bases and J lost 4; bases outside the gene matches: 8. The CDR3 contains 15 residues. The CDR3: CASSPMTGEVYGYTF. The CDR3 coding sequence is TGCGCCAGCAGCCCAATGACAGGGGAAGTCTATGGCTACACCTTC.

This chain links TRBV18 with TRBJ2-3, with D maybe TRBD1 (6 bases). Germline CDR1 reads KGHSH; CDR2 reads LQKENI. V lost 5 bases and J 4 bases, leaving 16 bases between the germline ends. The CDR3 length is 15 residues. CDR3 DNA: TGTGCCAGCTCAAAGCAGGGGAGCGGCGCAGATACGCAGTATTTT. Translating gives CASSKQGSGADTQYF.

The rearrangement uses TRBV5-1 and TRBJ2-1, with D tentatively TRBD1 (5 bases). Germline V lookup: CDR1 SGHRS, CDR2 YFSETQ. The CDR3 contains 13 residues. Trimming shortened V by 2 bases and J by 8 bases, and 11 bases separated the two germline ends. CDR3 residues: CASSFQGSDEQFF. The CDR3 DNA sequence: TGCGCCAGCAGCTTCCAGGGTTCAGATGAGCAGTTCTTC.

This CDR3 is CASSFEGLDTQYF. The CDR3 coding sequence is TGTGCCAGCAGCTTCGAGGGCCTGGATACGCAGTATTTT. This chain joins TRBV7-9 and TRBJ2-3, with D tentatively TRBD2 (5 bases). The CDR3 spans 13 residues. Germline lookup yields CDR1 SEHNR and CDR2 FQNEAQ (reference sequence). Trimming took 3 bases from V and 6 from J, leaving 10 bases between them.

Only one count was recorded for this clone. CDR3 residues: CASSGLAHEQYF. CDR3 DNA: TGTGCCAGCAGTGGACTAGCCCACGAGCAGTACTTC. The rearrangement joins TRBV12-3 or TRBV12-4 to TRBJ2-7; the match to TRBD2 covers 8 bases. J gave up 5 bases and V 5 bases, and 2 bases lay outside the gene matches. The CDR3 has 12 residues.

The J gene is TRBJ2-2, the V gene TRBV10-3; 10 nucleotides align to TRBD1. Per germline, CDR1 ENHRY and CDR2 SYGVKD. This CDR3 is 16 amino acids long. The ends lost 3 bases at V and 5 bases at J; junction bases unmatched: 6. In DNA form, the CDR3 reads TGTGCCATCAGTGAAACAGACAGGGGGCGGACCGGGGAGCTGTTTTTT. It is translated as CAISETDRGRTGELFF.

A single count supports this clone. The V gene is TRBV12-5, the J gene TRBJ2-5, with 7 nucleotides matching TRBD2. V lost 0 bases to trimming and J lost 2 bases; unmatched junction nucleotides: 6. Germline V gene data show CDR1 as LGHNT and CDR2 as FRNRAP. The CDR3 is made up of 16 amino acids. CDR3 in amino acids: CASGLVPGGLQETQYF. The CDR3 region has the DNA TGTGCTAGTGGTTTGGTACCGGGGGGACTGCAAGAGACCCAGTACTTC. Complete variable domain (other parts from reference TRBV12-5 and TRBJ2-5): DARVTQTPRHKVTEMGQEVTMRCQPILGHNTVFWYRQTMMQGLELLAYFRNRAPLDDSGMPKDRFSAEMPDATLATLKIQPSEPRDSAVYFCASGLVPGGLQETQYFGPGTRLLVL.

This rearrangement joins TRBV30 to TRBJ2-3, with 8 positions matching TRBD1. The V segment lost 4 bases and the J segment 4 bases; nucleotides outside the gene matches: 7. The germline CDR1 and CDR2 sequences are GTSNPN and SVGIG (reference sequence). The CDR3 is 14 residues long. CDR3 amino acids: CAWNPGGNSDTQYF. Written as DNA, the CDR3 is TGTGCCTGGAACCCAGGGGGCAATTCAGATACGCAGTATTTT.

The chain couples TRBV18 to TRBJ1-1; maybe TRBD1 (5 bases). From germline, CDR1 is KGHSH and CDR2 LQKENI. The V end lost 2 bases, the J end lost 0 bases, and 10 bases lay between the germline ends. CDR3 size: 15 residues. Here the CDR3 reads CASSPYGGMNTEAFF. The CDR3 nucleotides are TGTGCCAGCTCACCATACGGGGGTATGAACACTGAAGCTTTCTTT.

This chain uses TRBV12-3 or TRBV12-4 with TRBJ1-5; the D is unclear. The CDR3 is 12 residues long. The ends were cut back, 1 base at V and 9 bases at J, with 7 bases in the middle. CDR3 DNA: TGTGCCAGCAGTTTAGGTGGCGGGCCCCAGCATTTT. This encodes CASSLGGGPQHF.

The gene calls are TRBV4-1 and TRBJ2-1, with TRBD1 matching 11 bases. The CDR3 has 17 amino acids. Looked up from germline, CDR1 is MGHRA and CDR2 is YSYEKL. V shed 2 bases and J 8 bases; nucleotides not matched to a gene: 11. As DNA, the CDR3 is TGCGCCAGCAGCCAATCTACAACGGGACAGGGGGTTGATGAGCAGTTCTTC. Its translation is CASSQSTTGQGVDEQFF.

In this sample, this clone turned up a few times. The rearrangement uses TRBV11-1 and TRBJ1-2; D uncertain. The CDR3 spans 13 residues. V was cut by 5 bases and J by 8 bases, with 15 bases left in between. The germline V gene encodes CDR1 SGHAT and CDR2 FQDESV (reference sequence). CDR3 DNA: TGTGCCAGCAGCAGTTCGAGAAAAGCCGGCTACACCTTC. This sequence encodes CASSSSRKAGYTF.

The rearrangement links TRBV7-9 to TRBJ1-2; 9 bases are shared with TRBD1. Germline CDR1 reads SEHNR; CDR2 reads FQNEAQ (reference sequence). With V trimmed by 9 bases and J by 7 bases, 18 bases remained unmatched. The CDR3 length is 16 residues. This chain's CDR3 is CASQRLTGGISGGYTF. CDR3 nucleotide sequence: TGTGCCAGTCAGCGACTTACAGGGGGCATTAGCGGTGGCTACACCTTC.

The chain joins TRBV7-3 to TRBJ1-2, with 10 bases fitting TRBD1. The junction had 10 bases not matched to a gene; V was cut back by 5 bases and J by 4 bases. The germline V gene has CDR1 SGHTA and CDR2 FQGTGA. This CDR3 contains 16 residues. The CDR3 is CASSTRKDRGVYGYTF. Written as DNA, the CDR3 is TGTGCCAGCAGCACCCGAAAGGACAGGGGGGTCTATGGCTACACCTTC.